This TCR beta chain was identified during a study of graft-versus-host responses after intestinal transplantation. Study information: Anti-thymocyte globulin induction, then tacrolimus and steroids for around 3 years, went to all recipients. Whole-study results and caveats: Allograft graft-versus-host to host-versus-graft clonal ratios ran high in patients with graft-donor T cell macrochimerism. Early post-transplant HvG declines tracked with peak circulating GvH clone levels. Ileal or blood samples showed some GvH clones first, and such clones were also found in recipient marrow.

On this clone itself: Its specificity is unknown.

Germline V gene data show CDR1 as SGHNT and CDR2 as YENEEA. Trimming took 1 base from V and 7 from J; bases not matched to a gene: 7. The CDR3 loop spans 15 amino acids. Produced via immunoSEQ multiplex PCR; TCRdb's table is partial and in-frame only. The sample shows some 48,000 clones, about 88% of them seen only once. The rearrangement uses TRBV11-3 and TRBJ2-1, with 7 nucleotides matching TRBD2. The source of this sequence is a human donor who was the organ donor for an intestinal transplant. The source was unstimulated CD4+ T cells sorted from spleen or lymph node cells, collected before transplant. The CDR3 here is CASSLGGVSGNEQFF. In nucleotides, the CDR3 is TGTGCCAGCAGCTTAGGGGGCGTTAGCGGGAATGAGCAGTTCTTC.